One and the same sample provided the 32 T cell receptor beta chains below, sequenced in a study of T cells after yellow fever vaccination. MiXCR was run by TCRdb on the 5' RACE reads, yielding one entry per CDR3 protein. The table includes approximately 300,000 distinct CDR3 sequences, 10% to 15% detected once. This sample comprised CD4+ T cells sorted from PBMCs, obtained 45 days after the yellow fever booster vaccination. The origin of the receptors is a man in his thirties or forties who received the YFV17D yellow fever vaccine.

This clonotype has a count of ten or more. The V and J genes are TRBV29-1 and TRBJ1-1; unclear D gene. Germline V gene data show CDR1 as SQVTM and CDR2 as ANQGSEA. The V gene lost 5 bases and the J gene lost 0 bases, with 13 bases spanning the gap. The CDR3 runs to 14 residues. In nucleotides, the CDR3 is TGCAGCGTTACGAAGACTGTAATGAACACTGAAGCTTTCTTT. Translation gives CSVTKTVMNTEAFF.

V gene TRBV12-3 or TRBV12-4 combines with J gene TRBJ2-1; 9 positions agree with TRBD2. The CDR3 covers 18 residues. Trimming cost V 5 bases and J 8 bases; bases outside gene matches: 19. CDR3 loop: CASSLSLAGAGVKDEQFF. DNA of the CDR3: TGTGCCAGCAGTCTGTCGTTAGCGGGAGCGGGAGTCAAGGATGAGCAGTTCTTC.

This clonotype was picked up a small number of times. The chain recombines TRBV12-3 or TRBV12-4 with TRBJ1-1; D ambiguous. The CDR3 length is 13 residues. The V and J ends lost 7 bases and 0 bases respectively, with 9 bases between them. This chain's CDR3 is CASTGPMNTEAFF. Written as DNA, the CDR3 is TGTGCCAGCACCGGCCCGATGAACACTGAAGCTTTCTTT.

A few counts support this clonotype. V usage is TRBV12-3 or TRBV12-4 and J usage is TRBJ2-1; 10 bases line up with TRBD2. V lost 5 bases, J lost 2 bases, and 18 bases stayed unmatched. The length of the CDR3 is 20 residues. The CDR3 DNA follows: TGTGCCAGCAGTCACAAGGGGAGAGGACTAGCGGCCATTACCTACAATGAGCAGTTCTTC. Residues: CASSHKGRGLAAITYNEQFF.

The chain recombines TRBV20-1 with TRBJ2-7; 8 positions agree with TRBD2. There are 13 residues in the CDR3. CDR1 and CDR2 from the germline V gene are DFQATT and SNEGSKA (reference sequence). The CDR3 region has the DNA TGCGGGGCCCTAGCGGGCTATGACTACGAGCAGTACTTC. It is translated as CGALAGYDYEQYF.

This chain connects TRBV11-2 to TRBJ2-1; no reliable D call. Trimming pared 5 bases from V and 6 bases from J, leaving 14 bases between. This CDR3 is 14 amino acids long. Looked up from germline, CDR1 is SGHAT and CDR2 is FQNNGV. CDR3 in DNA: TGTGCCAGCAGCCCCCAGCCTGGAGTCAATGAGCAGTTCTTC. Its protein product is CASSPQPGVNEQFF.

In its sample, this clonotype was seen a few times. The CDR3 DNA sequence: TGTGCCACCAGTGATGCGTCCCTTATCAATGAGCAGTTCTTC. Amino acids: CATSDASLINEQFF. The J gene is TRBJ2-1, the V gene TRBV24-1; unclear D gene. The V end was cut by 3 bases, the J end by 6 bases, with 11 bases between. CDR1 KGHDR and CDR2 SFDVKD come from the germline V gene. The CDR3 totals 14 residues.

This clonotype came up a few times. This chain uses TRBV9 with TRBJ2-4, with D possibly called TRBD1 or TRBD2 (6 bases each). The CDR3 is 13 residues long. V lost 0 bases and J lost 14, with 15 bases in between. Germline CDR1 reads SGDLS; CDR2 reads YYNGEE. The CDR3 DNA reads as TGTGCCAGCAGCGTAGGAGGGTCGGGGGCAGAGTACTTC. It codes for CASSVGGSGAEYF.

The V call is TRBV7-8, the J call TRBJ2-1; 8 bases line up with TRBD2. There are 13 residues in the CDR3. Trimming at V came to 7 bases and at J to 6 bases, leaving 5 bases not matched to a gene. Per germline, CDR1 SGHVS and CDR2 FQNEAQ. CDR3 loop: CASNTGTSNEQFF. The CDR3 DNA reads as TGTGCCAGCAACACCGGGACTAGCAATGAGCAGTTCTTC.

This rearrangement joins TRBV4-3 to TRBJ2-3; D might be TRBD2 (6 bases). From germline, CDR1 is LGHNA and CDR2 YSLEER. This CDR3 spans 16 amino acids. The V end lost 0 bases, the J end lost 1 base, and 11 bases lay between the germline ends. The DNA of the CDR3 is TGCGCCAGCAGCCAAGAGGGAGGCAGGGGCACAGATACGCAGTATTTT. This encodes CASSQEGGRGTDTQYF.

A few counts support this clonotype. The chain carries TRBV28 and TRBJ2-1, with 7 bases lining up with TRBD2. J lost 4 bases, V lost 4 bases, and 13 bases had no gene match. Germline lookup yields CDR1 MDHEN and CDR2 SYDVKM. The CDR3 sequence is 17 residues long. The CDR3 sequence: CASSWDYIRKKYNEQFF. The CDR3 coding sequence is TGTGCCAGCAGTTGGGACTATATCCGAAAGAAGTACAATGAGCAGTTCTTC. Full variable domain (missing parts from reference TRBV28 and TRBJ2-1): DVKVTQSSRYLVKRTGEKVFLECVQDMDHENMFWYRQDPGLGLRLIYFSYDVKMKEKGDIPEGYSVSREKKERFSLILESASTNQTSMYLCASSWDYIRKKYNEQFFGPGTRLTVL.

CDR3 amino acids: CAIAGGTGEYEQYF. The CDR3 nucleotides are TGTGCCATCGCTGGAGGGACAGGGGAATACGAGCAGTACTTC. The V and J genes are TRBV6-1 and TRBJ2-7, with 10 positions matching TRBD1. The CDR3 loop spans 14 amino acids. CDR1 and CDR2 from the germline V gene are MNHNS and SASEGT. Trimming at V came to 10 bases and at J to 4 bases, leaving 10 bases not matched to a gene.

J is TRBJ2-1 and V is TRBV14, with 10 nucleotides matching TRBD2. The CDR3 spans 14 residues. From germline, CDR1 is SGHDN and CDR2 FVKESK. With V trimmed by 2 bases and J by 12 bases, 7 bases remained unmatched. The CDR3 is CASSQFLAGAVQFF. CDR3 DNA: TGTGCCAGCAGCCAATTCCTAGCGGGAGCTGTGCAGTTCTTC.

This clonotype was seen a handful of times. The CDR3 reads CSAISTSGSPEQYF. The CDR3 DNA reads as TGCAGTGCTATTTCGACTAGCGGGAGCCCCGAGCAGTACTTC. The chain joins TRBV20-1 to TRBJ2-7; 12 nucleotides line up with TRBD2. This CDR3 has 14 amino acids. V lost 4 bases to trimming and J lost 6 bases; unmatched junction nucleotides: 7. Germline V lookup: CDR1 DFQATT, CDR2 SNEGSKA (reference sequence).

This clonotype was seen only a few times. This chain connects TRBV3-1 to TRBJ2-7; TRBD1 might be the D (6 bases). Trimming shortened V by 2 bases and J by 6 bases, and 14 bases separated the two germline ends. This CDR3 region has 14 residues. Germline values: CDR1 LGHDT, CDR2 YNNKEL (reference sequence). The CDR3 loop is CASSQRDTAREQYF. As DNA, the CDR3 is TGTGCCAGCAGCCAAAGGGACACCGCCCGCGAGCAGTACTTC.

This sequence joins TRBV20-1 and TRBJ1-2; unclear D gene. The length of the CDR3 is 15 residues. The V gene's germline CDR1 is DFQATT and CDR2 SNEGSKA (reference sequence). Trimming pared 0 bases from V and 8 bases from J, leaving 19 bases between. The CDR3: CSARDRPQVSMGYTF. Here the CDR3 DNA reads TGCAGTGCTAGAGACCGTCCGCAGGTGTCTATGGGCTACACCTTC.

This clonotype was observed a handful of times. The CDR3 region is CSVETSGSSYNEQFF. The CDR3 DNA reads as TGCAGCGTTGAGACTAGCGGGAGCTCCTACAATGAGCAGTTCTTC. The V gene is TRBV29-1, the J gene TRBJ2-1; 12 nucleotides line up with TRBD2. V shed 3 bases, J shed 0 bases, and the junction held 0 bases outside the gene matches. Germline V gene lookup returns CDR1 SQVTM and CDR2 ANQGSEA. This CDR3 spans 15 amino acids.

This sequence joins TRBV7-9 and TRBJ1-1; D is ambiguous. The V end lost 5 bases, the J end lost 8 bases, and 21 bases lay between the germline ends. The germline V gene encodes CDR1 SEHNR and CDR2 FQNEAQ (reference sequence). The CDR3 sequence is 15 residues long. The CDR3 region is CASSLTRFTESEAFF. The CDR3 nucleotides read TGTGCCAGCAGCCTAACAAGATTTACCGAGTCAGAAGCTTTCTTT.

This clonotype has only a few counts. The chain carries TRBV5-1 and TRBJ2-5; TRBD1 matches 11 bases. The CDR3 consists of 15 residues. The V and J ends lost 4 bases and 5 bases, in that order; junction bases with no gene match: 7. The V gene's germline CDR1 is SGHRS and CDR2 YFSETQ. As DNA, the CDR3 is TGCGCCAGCAGCGCGGGACAGGGGGTGAGCGAGACCCAGTACTTC. Protein sequence: CASSAGQGVSETQYF.

V gene TRBV7-8 combines with J gene TRBJ1-5, with 10 bases fitting TRBD1. The CDR3 is made up of 16 amino acids. V gave up 8 bases and J gave up 4 bases; unmatched junction bases: 11. Germline assignment: CDR1 SGHVS and CDR2 FQNEAQ. The CDR3 DNA reads as TGTGCCAGCGTCCGGGACAGGGGTAAAGGAAATCAGCCCCAGCATTTT. The encoded protein is CASVRDRGKGNQPQHF.

The V and J genes are TRBV20-1 and TRBJ2-1; 14 bases are a match to TRBD2. The germline CDR1 and CDR2 sequences are DFQATT and SNEGSKA (reference sequence). The CDR3 runs to 16 residues. V lost 6 bases, J lost 8 bases, and 12 bases stayed unmatched. The CDR3 DNA sequence: TGCAGTGCCTCGACTAGCGGGAGGGGTCTTAAGTATGAGCAGTTCTTC. Translating it yields CSASTSGRGLKYEQFF.

In this sample, this clonotype turned up many times. V usage is TRBV20-1 and J usage is TRBJ2-3; D is undetermined. There are 15 residues in the CDR3. V was clipped by 6 bases and J by 4 bases, with 20 bases between them. Germline V gives CDR1 DFQATT, CDR2 SNEGSKA (reference sequence). The CDR3 sequence is CSARPPRLVADTQYF. The CDR3 bases are TGCAGTGCCAGACCCCCTAGATTGGTTGCAGATACGCAGTATTTT.

The chain uses TRBV20-1 and TRBJ2-1, with TRBD2 identical over 8 bases. V lost 2 bases to trimming and J lost 6 bases; unmatched junction nucleotides: 15. The CDR3 has 17 residues. Germline V gene data show CDR1 as DFQATT and CDR2 as SNEGSKA (reference sequence). CDR3 in DNA: TGCAGTGCTAGACTCGGGAGGGCCTTGAATGGTCGCAATGAGCAGTTCTTC. It encodes CSARLGRALNGRNEQFF.

This clonotype has only a few counts. This chain joins TRBV3-1 and TRBJ1-6; D is unclear. The CDR3 covers 15 residues. Deletions cut 0 bases from V and 10 bases from J, with 13 bases between. The germline gives CDR1 LGHDT, CDR2 YNNKEL (reference sequence). The CDR3 nucleotides are TGTGCCAGCAGCCAAGACGGGAAGTTCAGCTCACCCCTCCACTTT. Encoded protein: CASSQDGKFSSPLHF.

The CDR3 is CASSQVSAIGIGSQYF. The DNA of the CDR3 is TGCGCCAGCAGCCAAGTGTCGGCGATCGGGATTGGATCGCAGTATTTT. The chain links TRBV4-3 to TRBJ2-3, with a tentative D call TRBD2 (5 bases). The V gene lost 1 base and the J gene lost 10 bases, with 21 bases spanning the gap. Germline assignment: CDR1 LGHNA and CDR2 YSLEER. The CDR3 totals 16 residues.

This clonotype occurred a few times. This chain links TRBV6-2 or TRBV6-3 with TRBJ2-7, with TRBD2 matching 10 bases. Germline CDR1 MNHEY, CDR2 SVGEGT. CDR3 length: 18 amino acids. V lost 6 bases to trimming and J lost 0 bases; unmatched junction nucleotides: 14. The CDR3 coding sequence is TGTGCCAGCAGCATTTATAAATCGGGACTAGCGAGCTCCTACGAGCAGTACTTC. It specifies CASSIYKSGLASSYEQYF.

The V call is TRBV10-2, the J call TRBJ2-7; TRBD2 might be the D (6 bases). CDR1 is WSHSY, CDR2 SAAADI, per germline. Trimming cost V 3 bases and J 3 bases, with 15 bases left between them. The length of the CDR3 is 15 residues. The CDR3 nucleotides are TGCGCCAGCAGTGAAGCGGGCAGGCCAAGCTACGAGCAGTACTTC. Its translation is CASSEAGRPSYEQYF.

This chain connects TRBV30 to TRBJ1-1; 10 bases are shared with TRBD1. Unmatched junction bases numbered 6, after V lost 5 bases and J lost 6 bases. The germline V gene has CDR1 GTSNPN and CDR2 SVGIG (reference sequence). This CDR3 has 13 residues. This CDR3 reads CAWGRDRGAEAFF. In DNA form, the CDR3 reads TGTGCCTGGGGAAGGGACAGGGGTGCTGAAGCTTTCTTT.

This clonotype was seen a few times. This rearrangement joins TRBV5-1 to TRBJ2-7; either TRBD1 or TRBD2 may supply D (5 bases each). V was clipped by 3 bases and J by 7 bases, with 14 bases between them. This CDR3 comprises 13 residues. Germline CDR1 SGHRS, CDR2 YFSETQ. The CDR3 protein is CASSSRDPHEQYF. The CDR3, as DNA: TGCGCCAGCAGCTCCCGGGACCCCCATGAGCAGTACTTC.

The rearrangement links TRBV18 to TRBJ2-3; maybe TRBD2 (6 bases). This CDR3 is built from 16 residues. Trimming pared 3 bases from V and 0 bases from J, leaving 13 bases between. The germline V gene encodes CDR1 KGHSH and CDR2 LQKENI. In DNA form, the CDR3 reads TGTGCCAGCTCACCCTTAGCGGACACTAGCACAGATACGCAGTATTTT. Residues: CASSPLADTSTDTQYF.

A few counts support this clonotype. J is TRBJ2-3 and V is TRBV13, with D perhaps assigned TRBD1 or TRBD2 (5 bases each). V was clipped by 5 bases and J by 5 bases, with 17 bases between them. The germline V gene has CDR1 PRHDT and CDR2 FYEKMQ (reference sequence). The CDR3 is 15 residues long. The CDR3 DNA reads as TGTGCCAGCAGCCCCGGGCAGGGACGGCTAGATACGCAGTATTTT. Translation gives CASSPGQGRLDTQYF.

This clonotype occurred many times. CDR3: CAWSGRYIQYF. DNA of the CDR3: TGTGCCTGGAGCGGGAGGTACATTCAGTACTTC. This chain connects TRBV30 to TRBJ2-4, with 7 bases identical to TRBD2. Germline CDR1 and CDR2: GTSNPN and SVGIG (reference sequence). After removal of 3 bases from V and 8 bases from J, the junction contained 1 base not matched to a gene. The CDR3 consists of 11 residues.